The 25 T cell receptor beta chains listed next were all sequenced from one sample in a study of beta chain features in type 1 diabetes. The study, taken as a whole, reports: Researchers report that Type 1 diabetes patients had moderately but significantly shorter TCRB CDR3s across all four CD4+ subsets.

The antigens these receptors bind are not known. Expressed TCRB transcripts were sequenced because the isolated RNA had all been reverse transcribed beforehand. TCRdb's table, derived via immunoSEQ multiplex PCR, lists solely in-frame clones and lacks some. The sample has around 180,000 clones, approximately 8% seen once. The sample consisted of central memory CD4+ T cells from blood. All receptors derive from a woman aged 40 to 49 with type 1 diabetes.

A few counts support this clone. This chain links TRBV18 with TRBJ2-5, with D maybe TRBD1 (6 bases). The CDR3 covers 13 residues. Germline loops: CDR1 KGHSH, CDR2 LQKENI. Trimming shortened V by 5 bases and J by 5 bases, and 12 bases separated the two germline ends. CDR3 residues: CASSTDQGETQYF. Here the CDR3 DNA reads TGTGCCAGCTCAACGGACCAGGGGGAGACCCAGTACTTC.

The rearrangement uses TRBV10-3 and TRBJ2-1, with 7 bases matching TRBD1. Germline V gene sequence: CDR1 ENHRY, CDR2 SYGVKD. The ends lost 4 bases at V and 0 bases at J; junction bases unmatched: 15. The CDR3 covers 19 residues. The CDR3 here is CAISAKQGVTHSSYNEQFF. CDR3 nucleotides: TGTGCCATCAGTGCCAAGCAGGGGGTGACCCATAGCTCCTACAATGAGCAGTTCTTC.

This clone has more than one count but fewer than ten. The rearrangement links TRBV7-2 to TRBJ1-1; the D gene is possibly TRBD1 (5 bases). V lost 5 bases, J lost 4 bases, and 17 bases lay in between. In germline, CDR1 is SGHTA, CDR2 FQGNSA. The CDR3 spans 15 residues. CDR3 coding DNA: TGTGCCAGCAGCCCCCCCACAGGAATGGTCACTGAAGCTTTCTTT. Its translation is CASSPPTGMVTEAFF.

This clone was counted ten times or more. V gene TRBV10-3 combines with J gene TRBJ2-7, with D possibly matching TRBD2 (5 bases). Germline CDR1 reads ENHRY; CDR2 reads SYGVKD. The CDR3 runs 13 residues. Trimming took 11 bases from V and 6 from J, leaving 20 bases between them. CDR3: CASMKDEGREQYF. In nucleotides, the CDR3 is TGTGCCTCCATGAAGGACGAGGGCCGCGAGCAGTACTTC.

CDR3: CASSHGGGANEQFF. Written as DNA, the CDR3 is TGTGCCAGCAGCCATGGCGGGGGGGCCAATGAGCAGTTCTTC. The chain combines TRBV4-2 with TRBJ2-1; 9 positions agree with TRBD2. Germline trimming cut 3 bases from V and 6 bases from J; bases unmatched to any gene: 3. Germline V gene sequence: CDR1 LGHNA, CDR2 YNFKEQ. The CDR3 contains 14 residues.

The genes are TRBV18 and TRBJ2-5; TRBD2 might be the D (5 bases). Germline CDR1 and CDR2: KGHSH and LQKENI. V dropped 2 bases and J dropped 4 bases, with 8 bases sitting between them. The CDR3 is 13 amino acids. Here the CDR3 reads CASSPGEGETQYF. In nucleotides, the CDR3 is TGTGCCAGCTCACCAGGAGAGGGAGAGACCCAGTACTTC.

Only a few counts were recorded for this clone. CDR3 protein: CASSPPGTFRGKLFF. In DNA form, the CDR3 reads TGTGCCAGCAGTCCACCCGGGACTTTTCGTGGAAAACTGTTTTTT. This rearrangement joins TRBV28 to TRBJ1-4, with D perhaps matching TRBD1 (5 bases). The V and J ends lost 5 bases and 10 bases respectively, with 20 bases between them. The germline V gene has CDR1 MDHEN and CDR2 SYDVKM. This CDR3 is 15 amino acids long.

The gene calls are TRBV27 and TRBJ2-3; 11 bases fit TRBD2. The CDR3 runs 15 residues. Germline V gene lookup returns CDR1 MNHEY and CDR2 SMNVEV (reference sequence). V lost 3 bases to trimming and J lost 5 bases; unmatched junction nucleotides: 4. CDR3: CASSFLTSGRDTQYF. The CDR3 DNA reads as TGTGCCAGCAGTTTCCTCACTAGCGGGAGAGATACGCAGTATTTT.

V and J are TRBV19 and TRBJ2-1, with a tentative D call TRBD2 (6 bases). The CDR3 runs to 17 residues. V dropped 1 base and J dropped 0 bases, with 13 bases sitting between them. Germline V lookup: CDR1 LNHDA, CDR2 SQIVND (reference sequence). The CDR3 coding sequence is TGTGCCAGTAGTATAGGGATTGGGAGGAGCTCCTACAATGAGCAGTTCTTC. Translated: CASSIGIGRSSYNEQFF. Full variable domain (remainder filled in from reference TRBV19 and TRBJ2-1): DGGITQSPKYLFRKEGQNVTLSCEQNLNHDAMYWYRQDPGQGLRLIYYSQIVNDFQKGDIAEGYSVSREKKESFPLTVTSAQKNPTAFYLCASSIGIGRSSYNEQFFGPGTRLTVL.

This clone appeared a few times. The gene calls are TRBV4-3 and TRBJ2-7, with 8 bases matching TRBD2. Germline lookup yields CDR1 LGHNA and CDR2 YSLEER. The V and J ends lost 1 base and 6 bases, in that order; junction bases with no gene match: 8. This CDR3 is built from 15 residues. The CDR3 region has the DNA TGCGCCAGCAGCCAAGGGGATAGCGGGATGCGCGAGCAGTACTTC. This encodes CASSQGDSGMREQYF.

This clone was counted a few times. V gene TRBV7-8 combines with J gene TRBJ2-7; weak D call: TRBD2 (6 bases). The V and J ends lost 1 base and 2 bases respectively, with 9 bases between them. The CDR3 length is 14 residues. Germline CDR1 SGHVS, CDR2 FQNEAQ. The CDR3 DNA is TGTGCCAGCAGCTTAGATGGGGGGACCTACGAGCAGTACTTC. Its translation is CASSLDGGTYEQYF.

This clone has more than one count but fewer than ten. The chain links TRBV7-2 to TRBJ1-4; D not certain. Germline-derived CDR1 and CDR2 are SGHTA and FQGNSA. This CDR3 has 13 residues. Trimming took 5 bases from V and 8 from J, leaving 12 bases between them. For the CDR3, the DNA is TGTGCCAGCAGCACGATCACGGGGGAAAAACTGTTTTTT. As protein: CASSTITGEKLFF.

The genes are TRBV9 and TRBJ1-2; the D is unclear. CDR1 SGDLS and CDR2 YYNGEE come from the germline V gene. The CDR3 contains 15 residues. Trimming removed 4 bases from V and 3 bases from J, with 16 bases in between. CDR3 amino acids: CASSPYSEVDYGYTF. CDR3 nucleotides: TGTGCCAGCAGCCCTTATTCCGAGGTGGACTATGGCTACACCTTC. The complete variable domain, with remaining parts taken from reference TRBV9 and TRBJ1-2, reads DSGVTQTPKHLITATGQRVTLRCSPRSGDLSVYWYQQSLDQGLQFLIQYYNGEERAKGNILERFSAQQFPDLHSELNLSSLELGDSALYFCASSPYSEVDYGYTFGSGTRLTVV.

This clone was seen more than once but under ten times. This chain links TRBV6-1 with TRBJ1-1; D gene unclear. The CDR3 covers 13 residues. V lost 4 bases and J lost 6, with 12 bases in between. The germline CDR1 and CDR2 sequences are MNHNS and SASEGT. The CDR3 nucleotides read TGTGCCAGCAGTGTGGGTGGTAGCGCTGAAGCTTTCTTT. It codes for CASSVGGSAEAFF.

This chain joins TRBV10-3 and TRBJ1-5, with 10 bases matching TRBD1. The V segment lost 6 bases and the J segment 5 bases; nucleotides outside the gene matches: 4. Germline CDR1 is ENHRY and CDR2 is SYGVKD. CDR3 length: 14 amino acids. In DNA form, the CDR3 reads TGTGCCATCAGGCCCGGGACAGGGGATCAGCCCCAGCATTTT. It is translated as CAIRPGTGDQPQHF.

This clone was picked up a small number of times. V and J are TRBV29-1 and TRBJ2-3; 7 bases are a match to TRBD1. With V trimmed by 2 bases and J by 0 bases, 17 bases remained unmatched. The CDR3 runs 19 residues. The germline CDR1 and CDR2 sequences are SQVTM and ANQGSEA. CDR3 sequence (DNA): TGCAGCGTTGAACCCTCTCCGGCAGGGGGAACTACTAGCACAGATACGCAGTATTTT. It is translated as CSVEPSPAGGTTSTDTQYF.

The CDR3 sequence: CSVQQGEETQYF. The CDR3 DNA sequence: TGCAGCGTCCAACAGGGGGAAGAGACCCAGTACTTC. The V and J genes are TRBV29-1 and TRBJ2-5; 8 bases fit TRBD1. Germline V lookup: CDR1 SQVTM, CDR2 ANQGSEA. The CDR3 runs 12 residues. The ends lost 6 bases at V and 3 bases at J; junction bases unmatched: 3.

This clone appeared a few times. The chain has TRBV2 and TRBJ1-1; no definite D call. CDR3 length: 13 amino acids. V lost 10 bases to trimming and J lost 5 bases, with 17 bases between them. Germline V gene lookup returns CDR1 SNHLY and CDR2 FYNNEI. The CDR3 DNA reads TGTGCCACAGCCGAGACACTTTATACTGAAGCTTTCTTT. It yields the protein CATAETLYTEAFF.

This chain links TRBV15 with TRBJ1-2; 7 bases line up with TRBD1. Germline values: CDR1 LNHNV, CDR2 YYDKDF (reference sequence). The CDR3 is made up of 13 amino acids. The V gene end was trimmed by 4 bases and the J gene end by 7 bases; junction bases not matched to a gene: 6. The CDR3, as DNA: TGTGCCACCAGCATAGGACAGGACGGTGGCTACACCTTC. Amino acids: CATSIGQDGGYTF.

J is TRBJ2-5 and V is TRBV28; 11 nucleotides line up with TRBD2. V lost 7 bases and J lost 4; bases outside the gene matches: 8. Germline CDR1 is MDHEN and CDR2 is SYDVKM. The CDR3 has 15 residues. CDR3 nucleotide sequence: TGTGCCAGCATAGCTTTACTAGCGGGAGCAGAGACCCAGTACTTC. It is translated as CASIALLAGAETQYF.

The CDR3 loop is CASSLGTPPKETQYF. CDR3 DNA: TGTGCCAGCAGTTTGGGGACTCCTCCCAAAGAGACCCAGTACTTC. This sequence joins TRBV28 and TRBJ2-5; D might be TRBD2 (6 bases). This CDR3 contains 15 residues. V shed 3 bases and J shed 3 bases, with 14 bases lying between them. Germline CDR1 reads MDHEN; CDR2 reads SYDVKM. Full variable domain (missing parts from reference TRBV28 and TRBJ2-5): DVKVTQSSRYLVKRTGEKVFLECVQDMDHENMFWYRQDPGLGLRLIYFSYDVKMKEKGDIPEGYSVSREKKERFSLILESASTNQTSMYLCASSLGTPPKETQYFGPGTRLLVL.

This chain uses TRBV18 with TRBJ1-1, with TRBD1 matching over 7 bases. V gave up 4 bases and J gave up 3 bases; unmatched junction bases: 2. Germline CDR1 is KGHSH and CDR2 is LQKENI. The CDR3 extends over 13 amino acids. The CDR3 region is CASSQGADTEAFF. The CDR3 DNA sequence: TGTGCCAGCTCACAGGGGGCGGACACTGAAGCTTTCTTT.

The chain recombines TRBV4-1 with TRBJ1-2; D ambiguous. V was pared by 3 bases and J by 0 bases, with 8 bases between. CDR1 is MGHRA and CDR2 is YSYEKL in the germline V gene. This CDR3 has 14 amino acids. CDR3 in DNA: TGCGCCAGCAGCCATCCAGGCTCTAACTATGGCTACACCTTC. The encoded protein is CASSHPGSNYGYTF.

This clone was found a few times. The V gene is TRBV29-1, the J gene TRBJ1-2; D may be TRBD1 (5 bases). The germline V gene has CDR1 SQVTM and CDR2 ANQGSEA. Trimming took 4 bases from V and 6 from J, leaving 12 bases between them. This CDR3 contains 12 residues. The CDR3 DNA follows: TGCAGCGTTGGACAGCCCCTTAATGGCTACACCTTC. As protein: CSVGQPLNGYTF.

The chain combines TRBV7-9 with TRBJ1-4; perhaps TRBD1 as D (5 bases). Trimming left V 6 bases short and J 3 bases short, with 8 bases between. The germline gives CDR1 SEHNR, CDR2 FQNEAQ (reference sequence). This CDR3 spans 13 amino acids. For the CDR3, the DNA is TGTGCCAGCAGAGACAGCCCTAATGAAAAACTGTTTTTT. Its protein product is CASRDSPNEKLFF.